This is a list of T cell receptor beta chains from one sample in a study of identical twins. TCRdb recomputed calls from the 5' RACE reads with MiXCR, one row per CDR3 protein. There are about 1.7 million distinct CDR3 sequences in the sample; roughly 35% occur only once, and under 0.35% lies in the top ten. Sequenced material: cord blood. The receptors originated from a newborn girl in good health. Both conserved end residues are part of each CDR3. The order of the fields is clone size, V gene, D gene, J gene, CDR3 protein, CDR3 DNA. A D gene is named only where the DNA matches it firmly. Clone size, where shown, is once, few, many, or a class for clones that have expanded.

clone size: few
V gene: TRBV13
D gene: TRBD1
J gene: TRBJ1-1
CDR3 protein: CASSADREAAFF
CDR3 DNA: TGTGCCAGCAGCGCCGACAGGGAGGCAGCTTTCTTT

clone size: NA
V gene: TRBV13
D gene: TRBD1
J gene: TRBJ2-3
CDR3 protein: CASSLRLWTGVPTDTQYF
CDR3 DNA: TGTGCCAGCAGCCTCCGTCTATGGACAGGGGTGCCCACAGATACGCAGTATTTT

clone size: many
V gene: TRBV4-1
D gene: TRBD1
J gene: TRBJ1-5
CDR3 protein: CASSQDTGGNQPQHF
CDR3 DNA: TGCGCCAGCAGCCAAGATACAGGGGGCAATCAGCCCCAGCATTTT

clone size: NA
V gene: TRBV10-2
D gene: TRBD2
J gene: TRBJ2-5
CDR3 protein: CASGTSGGHPALETQYF
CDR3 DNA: TGCGCCAGCGGGACTAGCGGGGGCCATCCAGCTCTGGAGACCCAGTACTTC

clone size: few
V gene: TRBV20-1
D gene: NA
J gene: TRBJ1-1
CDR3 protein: CSAQRGSLNTEAFF
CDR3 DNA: TGCAGTGCGCAGCGGGGAAGCTTGAACACTGAAGCTTTCTTT

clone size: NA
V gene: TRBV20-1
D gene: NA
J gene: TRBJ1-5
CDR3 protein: CSARDLGGKNQPQHF
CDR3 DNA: TGCAGTGCTAGAGATCTGGGGGGAAAGAATCAGCCCCAGCATTTT

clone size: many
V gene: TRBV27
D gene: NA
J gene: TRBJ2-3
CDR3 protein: CASSPELAQLPNTQYF
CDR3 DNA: TGTGCCAGCAGTCCCGAACTAGCACAACTGCCTAATACGCAGTATTTT

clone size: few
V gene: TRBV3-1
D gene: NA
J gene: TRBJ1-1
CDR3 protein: CARGPGPTEAFF
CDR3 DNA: TGTGCCAGAGGCCCCGGCCCCACTGAAGCTTTCTTT

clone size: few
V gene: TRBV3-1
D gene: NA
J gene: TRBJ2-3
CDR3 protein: CASSQGLGGTQYF
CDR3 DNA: TGTGCCAGCAGCCAAGGACTAGGCGGTACGCAGTATTTT

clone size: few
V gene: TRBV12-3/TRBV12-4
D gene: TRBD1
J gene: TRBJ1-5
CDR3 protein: CASSLGGTGSNQPQHF
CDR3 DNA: TGTGCCAGCAGTCTCGGCGGGACAGGGAGCAATCAGCCCCAGCATTTT

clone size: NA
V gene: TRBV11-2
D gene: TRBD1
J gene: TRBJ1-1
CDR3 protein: CASSLDGQGLRNTEAFF
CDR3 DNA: TGTGCCAGCAGCTTAGACGGACAGGGTTTAAGGAACACTGAAGCTTTCTTT

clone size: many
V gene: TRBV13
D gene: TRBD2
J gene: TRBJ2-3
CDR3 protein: CASSRTRGDTQYF
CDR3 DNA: TGTGCCAGCAGCCGGACTAGAGGAGATACGCAGTATTTT

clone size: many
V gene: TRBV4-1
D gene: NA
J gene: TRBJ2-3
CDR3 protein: CASSSYDTQYF
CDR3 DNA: TGCGCCAGCAGCTCTTACGATACGCAGTATTTT

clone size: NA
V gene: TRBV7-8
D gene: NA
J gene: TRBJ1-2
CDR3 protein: CASSSTRAGGAGYTF
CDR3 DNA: TGTGCCAGCAGCTCAACTAGGGCTGGGGGTGCTGGCTACACCTTC

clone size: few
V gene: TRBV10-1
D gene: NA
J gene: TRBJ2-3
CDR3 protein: CASSESILLGASLTDTQYF
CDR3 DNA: TGCGCCAGCAGTGAGTCTATCCTACTAGGCGCTTCCCTCACAGATACGCAGTATTTT

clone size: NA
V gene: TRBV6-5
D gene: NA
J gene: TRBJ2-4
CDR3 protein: CASSYGAGRRDIQYF
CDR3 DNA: TGTGCCAGCAGTTACGGGGCGGGAAGGAGGGACATTCAGTACTTC

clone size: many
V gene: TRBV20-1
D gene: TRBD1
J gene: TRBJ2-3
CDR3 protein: CSAGPGQGTDTQYF
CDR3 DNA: TGCAGTGCTGGCCCGGGACAGGGCACAGATACGCAGTATTTT

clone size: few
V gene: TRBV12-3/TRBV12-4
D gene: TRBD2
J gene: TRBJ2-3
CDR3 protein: CASSFQLAGTDTQYF
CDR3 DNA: TGTGCCAGCAGTTTCCAACTAGCGGGGACAGATACGCAGTATTTT

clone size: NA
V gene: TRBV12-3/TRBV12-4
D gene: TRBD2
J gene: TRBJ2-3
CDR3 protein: CASSPRLAGGVPTDAQYF
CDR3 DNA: TGTGCCAGCAGTCCGAGACTAGCGGGAGGGGTACCCACAGATGCGCAGTATTTT

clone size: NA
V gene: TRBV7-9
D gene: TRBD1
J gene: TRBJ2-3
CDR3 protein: CASSPRGRNYTDTQYF
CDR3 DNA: TGTGCCAGCAGCCCCAGGGGGAGAAATTACACAGATACGCAGTATTTT

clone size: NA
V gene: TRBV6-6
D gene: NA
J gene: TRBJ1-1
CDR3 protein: CASSYSQIPGLWTEAFF
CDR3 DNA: TGTGCCAGCAGTTACTCCCAAATTCCAGGGCTTTGGACTGAAGCTTTCTTT

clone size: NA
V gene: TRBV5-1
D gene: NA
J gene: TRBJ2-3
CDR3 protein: CASSPGGKGADTQYF
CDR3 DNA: TGCGCCAGCAGCCCAGGAGGGAAGGGTGCAGATACGCAGTATTTT

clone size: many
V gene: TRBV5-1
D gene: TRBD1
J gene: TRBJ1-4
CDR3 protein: CASSSGTANEKLFF
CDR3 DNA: TGCGCCAGCAGCTCCGGGACAGCTAATGAAAAACTGTTTTTT

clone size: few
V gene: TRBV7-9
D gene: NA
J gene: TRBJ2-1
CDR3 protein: CASSLALGESRNEQFF
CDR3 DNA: TGTGCCAGCAGCTTAGCGCTGGGGGAGAGTAGGAATGAGCAGTTCTTC

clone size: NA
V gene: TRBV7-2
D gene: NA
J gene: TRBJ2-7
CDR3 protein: CASSAGTLSSYNEQYF
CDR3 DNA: TGTGCCAGCAGCGCGGGGACGCTGAGCTCCTACAATGAGCAGTACTTC

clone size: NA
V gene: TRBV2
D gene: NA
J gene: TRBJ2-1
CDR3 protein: CASSEGRASYNEQFF
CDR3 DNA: TGTGCCAGCAGTGAAGGGAGGGCCTCCTACAATGAGCAGTTCTTC

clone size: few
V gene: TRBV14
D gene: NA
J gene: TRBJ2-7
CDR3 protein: CASSHYPYEQYF
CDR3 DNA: TGTGCCAGCAGCCACTACCCCTACGAGCAGTACTTC

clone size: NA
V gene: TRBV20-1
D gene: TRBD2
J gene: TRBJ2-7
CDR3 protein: CSASQGLAGEQYF
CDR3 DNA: TGCAGTGCTAGCCAGGGACTAGCGGGCGAGCAGTACTTC

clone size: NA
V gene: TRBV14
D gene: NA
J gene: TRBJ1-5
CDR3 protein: CASITGSGNQPQHF
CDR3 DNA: TGTGCCAGCATTACAGGGTCAGGAAATCAGCCCCAGCATTTT

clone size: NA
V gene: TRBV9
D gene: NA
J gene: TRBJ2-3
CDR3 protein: CASSVLTTSTDTQYF
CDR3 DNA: TGTGCCAGCAGCGTGCTAACAACTAGCACAGATACGCAGTATTTT

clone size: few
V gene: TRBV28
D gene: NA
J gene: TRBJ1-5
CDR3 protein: CASSLTGTHYSNQPQHF
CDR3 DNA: TGTGCCAGCAGTCTAACTGGGACACATTATAGCAATCAGCCCCAGCATTTT

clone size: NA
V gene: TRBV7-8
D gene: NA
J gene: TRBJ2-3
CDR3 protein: CASSFLLAANTDTQYF
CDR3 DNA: TGTGCCAGCAGCTTCCTCCTGGCTGCGAACACAGATACGCAGTATTTT

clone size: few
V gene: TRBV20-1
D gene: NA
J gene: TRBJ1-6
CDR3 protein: CSASHTDRYNSPLHF
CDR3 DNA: TGCAGTGCTAGTCACACGGACAGATATAATTCACCCCTCCACTTT

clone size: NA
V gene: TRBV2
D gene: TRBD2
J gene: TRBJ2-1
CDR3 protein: CATPGLAWDEQFF
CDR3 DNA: TGTGCCACCCCGGGACTAGCGTGGGATGAGCAGTTCTTC

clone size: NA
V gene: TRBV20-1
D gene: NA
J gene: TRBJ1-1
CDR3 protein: CSASQQKTEAFF
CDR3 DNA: TGCAGTGCTAGCCAGCAAAAAACTGAAGCTTTCTTT

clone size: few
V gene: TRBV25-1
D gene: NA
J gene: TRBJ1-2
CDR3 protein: CASSGDRYGYTF
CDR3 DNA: TGTGCCAGCAGTGGCGACCGCTATGGCTACACCTTC

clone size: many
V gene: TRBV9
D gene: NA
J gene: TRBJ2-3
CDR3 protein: CASSMGPFRTDTQYF
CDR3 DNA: TGTGCCAGCAGCATGGGCCCGTTTCGCACAGATACGCAGTATTTT

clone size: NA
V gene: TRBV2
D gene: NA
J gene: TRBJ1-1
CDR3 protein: CASSEGKNTEAFF
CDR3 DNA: TGTGCCAGCAGTGAAGGCAAGAACACTGAAGCTTTCTTT

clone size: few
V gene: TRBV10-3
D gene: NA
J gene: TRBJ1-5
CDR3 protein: CAISDQGLNQPQHF
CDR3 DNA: TGTGCCATCAGTGATCAGGGCCTCAATCAGCCCCAGCATTTT

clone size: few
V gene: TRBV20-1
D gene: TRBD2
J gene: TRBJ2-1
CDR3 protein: CSARPASGGAGQFF
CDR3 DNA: TGCAGTGCTAGACCGGCTAGCGGGGGGGCCGGGCAGTTCTTC

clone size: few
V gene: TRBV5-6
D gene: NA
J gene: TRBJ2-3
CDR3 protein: CASQRRGTDTQYF
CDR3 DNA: TGTGCCAGTCAACGTAGGGGCACAGATACGCAGTATTTT

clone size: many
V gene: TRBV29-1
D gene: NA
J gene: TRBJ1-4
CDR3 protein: CSVEDLGVSTNEKLFF
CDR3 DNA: TGCAGCGTTGAAGATCTTGGGGTATCAACTAATGAAAAACTGTTTTTT

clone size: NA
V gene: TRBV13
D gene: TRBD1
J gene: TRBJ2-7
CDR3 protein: CASSLGQLTGSLYEQYF
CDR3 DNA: TGTGCCAGCAGCTTAGGCCAGTTGACAGGGTCTTTGTACGAGCAGTACTTC

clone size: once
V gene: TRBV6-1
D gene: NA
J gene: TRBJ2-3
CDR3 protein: CASRQAGPHRYTQYF
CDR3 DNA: TGTGCCAGCAGACAAGCGGGTCCCCACAGATATACGCAGTATTTT

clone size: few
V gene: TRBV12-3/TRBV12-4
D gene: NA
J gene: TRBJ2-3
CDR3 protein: CASTSFAGSTDTQYF
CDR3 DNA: TGTGCCAGCACCTCTTTCGCGGGGAGCACAGATACGCAGTATTTT

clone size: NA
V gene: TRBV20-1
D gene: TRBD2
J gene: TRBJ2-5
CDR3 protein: CSASDRLAGINERYF
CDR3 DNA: TGCAGTGCTAGCGACCGACTAGCGGGTATTAATGAGCGGTACTTC

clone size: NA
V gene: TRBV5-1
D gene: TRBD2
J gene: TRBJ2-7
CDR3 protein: CASSWGTSGSHEQYF
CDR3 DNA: TGCGCCAGCAGCTGGGGGACTAGCGGGAGTCACGAGCAGTACTTC

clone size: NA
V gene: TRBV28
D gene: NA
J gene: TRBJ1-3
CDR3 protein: CASRESGNTIYF
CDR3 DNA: TGTGCCAGCCGGGAGTCTGGAAACACCATATATTTT